One TCR beta chain is described in this entry. Its antigen remains unidentified. The source of the sample is a study of blood T cells in healthy people across ages. Overall study findings and caveats: Donor CMV status was unknown, possibly confounding expanded clonotype changes.

Alongside a J-beta primer mix, a sample-barcoded 5' primer served in a second PCR lasting about 7 to 12 cycles. TCRdb redid the calling of the 5' RACE reads with MiXCR, one entry per CDR3 protein. Of over 1,200,000 distinct CDR3 sequences detected, around 59% appear once; the ten largest clones hold 6.7%. After removal of 8 bases from V and 4 bases from J, the junction contained 6 bases not matched to a gene. Per germline, CDR1 DFQATT and CDR2 SNEGSKA (reference sequence). CDR3 length: 13 residues. Sequencing was carried out using blood. This TCR came from a young man in good health. This chain joins TRBV20-1 and TRBJ2-1, with 9 bases fitting TRBD2. CDR3 nucleotides: TGCAGTACCTCGGGACTAGCTTACAATGAGCAGTTCTTC. Residues: CSTSGLAYNEQFF.